A selection of T cell receptor beta chains follows, all from one sample in a study of cytomegalovirus exposure and HLA in healthy donors. Clones were read by immunoSEQ multiplex PCR, and TCRdb kept only the in-frame ones, dropping some. Of 170,000 or so clones listed, just under 80% are singletons. Sequencing was carried out using PBMCs. The receptors originated from a woman in her forties or fifties in good health and CMV-seropositive. The CDR3 runs from the conserved cysteine through the conserved F or W. D genes are given only for firm matches. Some rows have no size entry. The others give once, few or many, or a class for an expanded clone.

abundance: -; v_gene: TRBV7-9; j_gene: TRBJ2-1; d_gene: -; CDR3aa: CSSSLTYEQFF; CDR3nt: TGTTCCAGCAGCCTAACGTATGAGCAGTTCTTC
abundance: -; v_gene: TRBV7-2; j_gene: TRBJ2-4; d_gene: -; CDR3aa: CASKIPGAKNIQYF; CDR3nt: TGTGCCAGCAAAATCCCGGGAGCAAAAAACATTCAGTACTTC
abundance: -; v_gene: TRBV7-2; j_gene: TRBJ1-4; d_gene: -; CDR3aa: CASSARPGENEKLFF; CDR3nt: TGTGCCAGCAGCGCCCGTCCCGGGGAGAATGAAAAACTGTTTTTT
abundance: -; v_gene: TRBV7-9; j_gene: TRBJ2-1; d_gene: -; CDR3aa: CASSLDWRVPPSYNEQFF; CDR3nt: TGTGCCAGCAGCTTAGATTGGAGGGTTCCGCCATCCTACAATGAGCAGTTCTTC
abundance: -; v_gene: TRBV7-6; j_gene: TRBJ2-7; d_gene: TRBD2; CDR3aa: CASSPQEAGKEQYF; CDR3nt: TGTGCCAGCAGCCCTCAGGAAGCGGGGAAGGAGCAGTACTTC
abundance: -; v_gene: TRBV5-1; j_gene: TRBJ2-1; d_gene: -; CDR3aa: CASSLDGGPGDEQFF; CDR3nt: TGCGCCAGCAGCTTGGACGGGGGGCCGGGGGATGAGCAGTTCTTC
abundance: -; v_gene: TRBV19; j_gene: TRBJ1-2; d_gene: TRBD1; CDR3aa: CASSITGQGYGYTF; CDR3nt: TGTGCCAGTAGTATAACGGGACAGGGGTATGGCTACACCTTC
abundance: -; v_gene: TRBV5-1; j_gene: TRBJ2-7; d_gene: -; CDR3aa: CASSTGQFYEQYF; CDR3nt: TGCGCCAGCAGCACAGGACAGTTCTACGAGCAGTACTTC
abundance: once; v_gene: TRBV11-1; j_gene: TRBJ1-3; d_gene: TRBD1; CDR3aa: CASSSPTGTAGNTIYF; CDR3nt: TGTGCCAGCAGCTCACCAACCGGGACAGCTGGAAACACCATATATTTT
abundance: few; v_gene: TRBV5-1; j_gene: TRBJ2-3; d_gene: -; CDR3aa: CASSLLGSTDTQYF; CDR3nt: TGCGCCAGCAGCTTGCTGGGCTCGACAGATACGCAGTATTTT
abundance: -; v_gene: TRBV5-1; j_gene: TRBJ2-3; d_gene: TRBD2; CDR3aa: CASRATSGASTDTQYF; CDR3nt: TGCGCCAGCAGAGCCACTAGCGGAGCTAGCACAGATACGCAGTATTTT
abundance: -; v_gene: TRBV14; j_gene: TRBJ2-7; d_gene: TRBD1; CDR3aa: CASITPTGSSYEQYF; CDR3nt: TGTGCCAGCATAACCCCGACAGGGAGCTCCTACGAGCAGTACTTC
abundance: few; v_gene: TRBV29-1; j_gene: TRBJ2-1; d_gene: TRBD2; CDR3aa: CSVHARGDYNEQFF; CDR3nt: TGCAGCGTCCATGCGCGGGGGGACTACAATGAGCAGTTCTTC
abundance: -; v_gene: TRBV7-2; j_gene: TRBJ2-7; d_gene: TRBD2; CDR3aa: CASSAGGPGDEQYF; CDR3nt: TGTGCCAGCAGCGCGGGGGGCCCGGGGGACGAGCAGTACTTC
abundance: -; v_gene: TRBV4-2; j_gene: TRBJ1-5; d_gene: -; CDR3aa: CASSGNQGPNQPQHF; CDR3nt: TGTGCCAGCAGCGGAAACCAGGGGCCCAATCAGCCCCAGCATTTT
abundance: few; v_gene: TRBV19; j_gene: TRBJ1-1; d_gene: TRBD1; CDR3aa: CASRYRGENTEAFF; CDR3nt: TGTGCCAGTAGGTACAGGGGGGAGAACACTGAAGCTTTCTTT
abundance: -; v_gene: TRBV7-8; j_gene: TRBJ1-5; d_gene: -; CDR3aa: CASSLGEASLSQHF; CDR3nt: TGTGCCAGCAGCTTAGGGGAGGCCAGCCTGTCCCAGCATTTT
abundance: -; v_gene: TRBV11-1; j_gene: TRBJ2-1; d_gene: TRBD2; CDR3aa: CASSRRLAGDVYNEQFF; CDR3nt: TGTGCCAGCAGCCGCCGACTAGCGGGAGATGTCTACAATGAGCAGTTCTTC
abundance: -; v_gene: TRBV4-2; j_gene: TRBJ1-3; d_gene: -; CDR3aa: CASSPKQVGNTIYF; CDR3nt: TGTGCCAGCAGCCCAAAACAGGTGGGAAACACCATATATTTT
abundance: -; v_gene: TRBV28; j_gene: TRBJ1-6; d_gene: -; CDR3aa: CASIPRRGPYNSPLHF; CDR3nt: TGTGCCAGCATCCCCCGGAGAGGCCCCTATAATTCACCCCTCCACTTT
abundance: -; v_gene: TRBV5-1; j_gene: TRBJ2-7; d_gene: TRBD1; CDR3aa: CASSTGTALNEQYF; CDR3nt: TGCGCCAGCAGCACCGGGACAGCCTTAAACGAGCAGTACTTC
abundance: -; v_gene: TRBV18; j_gene: TRBJ1-2; d_gene: TRBD1; CDR3aa: CASSPGTGHLNGYTF; CDR3nt: TGTGCCAGCTCACCTGGGACAGGCCATCTTAATGGCTACACCTTC
abundance: -; v_gene: TRBV7-9; j_gene: TRBJ1-1; d_gene: TRBD1; CDR3aa: CASRTGGNTEAFF; CDR3nt: TGTGCCAGCAGGACAGGGGGGAACACTGAAGCTTTCTTT
abundance: -; v_gene: TRBV28; j_gene: TRBJ1-2; d_gene: -; CDR3aa: CASRVGTYGYTF; CDR3nt: TGTGCCAGCAGGGTTGGGACTTATGGCTACACCTTC
abundance: -; v_gene: TRBV7-3; j_gene: TRBJ1-2; d_gene: TRBD1; CDR3aa: CASSSRGQEGYTF; CDR3nt: TGTGCCAGCAGCTCTAGGGGGCAGGAGGGCTACACCTTC
abundance: -; v_gene: TRBV6-1; j_gene: TRBJ2-7; d_gene: -; CDR3aa: CASSANRESAEQYF; CDR3nt: TGTGCCAGCAGTGCAAACAGGGAATCCGCCGAGCAGTACTTC
abundance: -; v_gene: TRBV2; j_gene: TRBJ2-3; d_gene: -; CDR3aa: CASQPGKSTDTQYF; CDR3nt: TGTGCCAGCCAACCGGGGAAGAGCACAGATACGCAGTATTTT
abundance: few; v_gene: TRBV4-3; j_gene: TRBJ1-2; d_gene: -; CDR3aa: CASGGTLDGPPYGYTF; CDR3nt: TGCGCCAGCGGCGGGACCCTCGACGGCCCACCCTATGGCTACACCTTC
abundance: -; v_gene: TRBV29-1; j_gene: TRBJ1-3; d_gene: TRBD1; CDR3aa: CSVVTGTAMGNTIYF; CDR3nt: TGCAGCGTTGTGACAGGGACGGCGATGGGAAACACCATATATTTT
abundance: -; v_gene: TRBV9; j_gene: TRBJ2-3; d_gene: -; CDR3aa: CASSVAGGQTTGDYTDTQYF; CDR3nt: TGTGCCAGCAGCGTAGCAGGGGGGCAAACGACAGGGGACTACACAGATACGCAGTATTTT
abundance: -; v_gene: TRBV4-1; j_gene: TRBJ2-3; d_gene: TRBD1; CDR3aa: CASSRDDRGTDTQYF; CDR3nt: TGCGCCAGCAGCCGCGACGACAGGGGCACAGATACGCAGTATTTT
abundance: -; v_gene: TRBV7-9; j_gene: TRBJ1-5; d_gene: TRBD1; CDR3aa: CASSWGQGNQPQHF; CDR3nt: TGTGCCAGCAGCTGGGGACAGGGCAATCAGCCCCAGCATTTT
abundance: -; v_gene: TRBV14; j_gene: TRBJ2-7; d_gene: TRBD2; CDR3aa: CASSLTRGGDEDEQYF; CDR3nt: TGTGCCAGCAGCCTTACCCGGGGGGGGGATGAAGACGAGCAGTACTTC
abundance: -; v_gene: TRBV27; j_gene: TRBJ2-7; d_gene: TRBD2; CDR3aa: CASGPLSAGDYEQYF; CDR3nt: TGTGCCAGCGGACCCCTTTCGGCGGGGGACTACGAGCAGTACTTC
abundance: -; v_gene: TRBV20-1; j_gene: TRBJ2-7; d_gene: -; CDR3aa: CSAKLGHEQYF; CDR3nt: TGCAGTGCGAAACTAGGCCACGAGCAGTACTTC
abundance: -; v_gene: TRBV6-5; j_gene: TRBJ2-1; d_gene: TRBD2; CDR3aa: CASSYASGYNEQFF; CDR3nt: TGTGCCAGCAGTTACGCTAGCGGATACAATGAGCAGTTCTTC
abundance: -; v_gene: TRBV28; j_gene: TRBJ2-3; d_gene: -; CDR3aa: CASSSHLTETDTQYF; CDR3nt: TGTGCCAGCAGTTCCCATCTAACGGAGACAGATACGCAGTATTTT
abundance: -; v_gene: TRBV7-9; j_gene: TRBJ2-1; d_gene: -; CDR3aa: CASSLGRSYNEQFF; CDR3nt: TGTGCCAGCAGCCTAGGTCGCTCCTACAATGAGCAGTTCTTC
abundance: -; v_gene: TRBV7-7; j_gene: TRBJ2-7; d_gene: TRBD2; CDR3aa: CASSLEAGGTYEQYF; CDR3nt: TGTGCTAGCAGCTTAGAGGCGGGAGGCACCTACGAGCAGTACTTC
abundance: -; v_gene: TRBV7-2; j_gene: TRBJ2-7; d_gene: TRBD2; CDR3aa: CASTGRGRSSYEQYF; CDR3nt: TGTGCCAGCACGGGGAGGGGCAGGAGCTCCTACGAGCAGTACTTC
abundance: -; v_gene: TRBV7-3; j_gene: TRBJ2-5; d_gene: TRBD2; CDR3aa: CASSRSGRGETQYF; CDR3nt: TGTGCCAGCAGCCGAAGCGGGAGGGGTGAGACCCAGTACTTC
abundance: -; v_gene: TRBV6-5; j_gene: TRBJ1-5; d_gene: -; CDR3aa: CASSPTGFQPQHF; CDR3nt: TGTGCCAGCAGCCCTACAGGGTTTCAGCCCCAGCATTTT
abundance: -; v_gene: TRBV28; j_gene: TRBJ2-3; d_gene: TRBD1; CDR3aa: CASSSHDRDTDTQYF; CDR3nt: TGTGCCAGCAGCTCCCACGACAGGGACACAGATACGCAGTATTTT
abundance: -; v_gene: TRBV7-6; j_gene: TRBJ2-4; d_gene: TRBD1; CDR3aa: CASSLAASQGAAKNIQYF; CDR3nt: TGTGCCAGCAGCTTGGCGGCGTCACAGGGGGCAGCCAAAAACATTCAGTACTTC
abundance: -; v_gene: TRBV7-8; j_gene: TRBJ1-5; d_gene: TRBD1; CDR3aa: CASSRPIQTGMAGENQPQHF; CDR3nt: TGTGCCAGCAGCCGACCAATCCAGACAGGGATGGCGGGTGAAAATCAGCCCCAGCATTTT
abundance: -; v_gene: TRBV4-2; j_gene: TRBJ2-7; d_gene: TRBD1; CDR3aa: CASSQGQGAYEQYF; CDR3nt: TGTGCCAGCAGCCAAGGTCAGGGGGCCTACGAGCAGTACTTC
abundance: few; v_gene: TRBV6-5; j_gene: TRBJ2-6; d_gene: TRBD2; CDR3aa: CVSAGGPSGANVLTF; CDR3nt: TGTGTTTCCGCGGGGGGCCCCTCTGGGGCCAACGTCCTGACTTTC
abundance: few; v_gene: TRBV6-5; j_gene: TRBJ1-6; d_gene: -; CDR3aa: CASSYSGSSYNSPLHF; CDR3nt: TGTGCCAGCAGTTACTCGGGCAGCAGCTATAATTCACCCCTCCACTTT
abundance: -; v_gene: TRBV30; j_gene: TRBJ2-1; d_gene: TRBD2; CDR3aa: CAWSVILAGGEQFF; CDR3nt: TGTGCCTGGAGTGTGATACTAGCGGGAGGAGAGCAGTTCTTC
abundance: -; v_gene: TRBV28; j_gene: TRBJ1-4; d_gene: TRBD1; CDR3aa: CASSLDRGREKLFF; CDR3nt: TGTGCCAGCAGTTTAGACAGGGGGCGTGAAAAACTGTTTTTT
abundance: -; v_gene: TRBV5-4; j_gene: TRBJ2-3; d_gene: TRBD2; CDR3aa: CASSLGTSGRRSTDTQYF; CDR3nt: TGTGCCAGCAGCTTGGGGACTAGCGGGAGGAGGAGCACAGATACGCAGTATTTT